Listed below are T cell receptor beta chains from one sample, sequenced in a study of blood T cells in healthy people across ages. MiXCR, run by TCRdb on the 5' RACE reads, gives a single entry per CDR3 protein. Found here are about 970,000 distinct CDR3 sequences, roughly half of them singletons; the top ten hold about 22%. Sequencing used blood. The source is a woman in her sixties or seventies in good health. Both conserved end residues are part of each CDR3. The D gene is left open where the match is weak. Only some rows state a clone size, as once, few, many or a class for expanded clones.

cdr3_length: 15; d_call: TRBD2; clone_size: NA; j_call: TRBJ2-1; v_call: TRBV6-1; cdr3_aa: CASSKATSGSAEQFF; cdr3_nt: TGTGCCAGCAGTAAAGCGACTAGCGGGAGTGCTGAGCAGTTCTTC
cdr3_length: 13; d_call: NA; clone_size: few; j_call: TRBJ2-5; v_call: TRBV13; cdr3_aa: CASSLIGSETQYF; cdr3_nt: TGTGCCAGCAGCTTAATTGGGTCAGAGACCCAGTACTTC
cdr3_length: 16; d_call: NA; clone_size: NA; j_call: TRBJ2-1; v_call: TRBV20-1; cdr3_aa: CSARVRAGLTYNEQFF; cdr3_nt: TGCAGTGCTAGAGTCCGAGCGGGCCTAACCTACAATGAGCAGTTCTTC
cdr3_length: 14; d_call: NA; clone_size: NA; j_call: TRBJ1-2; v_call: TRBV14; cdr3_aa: CASSQDLGSYGYTF; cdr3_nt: TGTGCCAGCAGCCAAGATCTTGGCAGCTATGGCTACACCTTC
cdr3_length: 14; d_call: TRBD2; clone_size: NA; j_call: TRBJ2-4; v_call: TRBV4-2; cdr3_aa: CASSQGLAGERKYF; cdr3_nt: TGTGCCAGCAGCCAAGGACTAGCGGGGGAGAGGAAGTACTTC
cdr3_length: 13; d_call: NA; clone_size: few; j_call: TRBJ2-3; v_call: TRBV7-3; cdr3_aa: CASSLSSEDTQYF; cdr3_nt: TGTGCCAGCAGCTTAAGCTCCGAAGATACGCAGTATTTT
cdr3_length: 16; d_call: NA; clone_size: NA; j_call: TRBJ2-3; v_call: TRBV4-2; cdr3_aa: CASSLTEAAVADTQYF; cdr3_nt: TGTGCCAGCAGCCTGACAGAAGCCGCTGTCGCAGATACGCAGTATTTT
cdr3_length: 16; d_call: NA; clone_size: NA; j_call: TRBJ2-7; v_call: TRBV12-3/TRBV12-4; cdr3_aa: CASSAVPGHRTNEQYF; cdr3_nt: TGTGCCAGCAGCGCCGTCCCGGGACACCGGACCAACGAGCAGTACTTC
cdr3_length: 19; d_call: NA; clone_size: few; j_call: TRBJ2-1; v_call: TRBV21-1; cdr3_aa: CASSKAPGGRIVSYNEQFF; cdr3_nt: TGTGCCAGCAGCAAGGCCCCGGGAGGGAGAATTGTATCCTACAATGAGCAGTTCTTC
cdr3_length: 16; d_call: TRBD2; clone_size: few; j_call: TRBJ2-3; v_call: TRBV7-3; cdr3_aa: CASSSYPSGTADTQYF; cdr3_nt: TGTGCCAGCAGCTCGTACCCTAGCGGGACCGCCGATACGCAGTATTTT
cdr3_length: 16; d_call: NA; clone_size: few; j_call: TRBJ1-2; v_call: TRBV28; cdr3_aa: CASSTFWAHREYGYTF; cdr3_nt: TGTGCCAGCAGCACTTTCTGGGCCCATCGGGAATATGGCTACACCTTC
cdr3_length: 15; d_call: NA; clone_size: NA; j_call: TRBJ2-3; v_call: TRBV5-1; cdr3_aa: CASSWAGPGADTQYF; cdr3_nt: TGCGCCAGCAGCTGGGCCGGGCCGGGCGCAGATACGCAGTATTTT
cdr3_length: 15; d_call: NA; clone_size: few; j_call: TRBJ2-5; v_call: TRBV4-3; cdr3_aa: CASSQDRGEQETQYF; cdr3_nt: TGCGCCAGCAGCCAAGATAGAGGCGAACAAGAGACCCAGTACTTC
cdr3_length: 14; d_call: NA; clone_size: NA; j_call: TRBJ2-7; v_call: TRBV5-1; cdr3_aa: CASSRGQSSYEQYF; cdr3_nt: TGCGCCAGCAGCCGAGGACAGAGCTCCTACGAGCAGTACTTC
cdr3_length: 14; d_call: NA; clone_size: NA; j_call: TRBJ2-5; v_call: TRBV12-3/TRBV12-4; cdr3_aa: CASSQNWGSETQYF; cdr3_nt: TGTGCCAGCAGTCAAAACTGGGGATCTGAGACCCAGTACTTC
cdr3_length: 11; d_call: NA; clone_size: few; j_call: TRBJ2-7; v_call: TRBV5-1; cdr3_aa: CASRGVGEQYF; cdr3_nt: TGCGCCAGCAGAGGAGTCGGCGAGCAGTACTTC
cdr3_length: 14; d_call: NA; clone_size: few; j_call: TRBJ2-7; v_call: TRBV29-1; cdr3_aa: CSVMAQRGANEQYF; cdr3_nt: TGCAGCGTTATGGCCCAACGAGGGGCCAACGAGCAGTACTTC